The 25 T cell receptor beta chains listed next were all sequenced from one sample in a study of T cells in Graves' hyperthyroidism and ophthalmopathy. Amplified regions were TCR beta CDR3 sequences from RNA transcripts. First-round RT-PCR targeting the TCR CDR3 was performed with the HTBI primer set. TCRdb redid the calling of the multiplex PCR reads with MiXCR, one entry per CDR3 protein. The sample consists of 350,000 or so distinct CDR3 sequences, approximately 18% of them appearing once. Sequencing was done on a sample of blood. These receptors were obtained from a woman in her forties or fifties with Graves' hyperthyroidism.

In this sample, this clonotype turned up many times. The rearrangement links TRBV5-8 to TRBJ1-5, with TRBD1 as a possible D gene (5 bases). The CDR3 consists of 13 residues. Germline V lookup: CDR1 SGHTS, CDR2 YDEGEE. Trimming took off 2 bases at V and 4 bases at J, with 7 bases between the two ends. For the CDR3, the DNA is TGTGCCAGCAGCTTACAGGAGAATCAGCCCCAGCATTTT. Its protein product is CASSLQENQPQHF.

This clonotype came up a few times. The gene calls are TRBV28 and TRBJ2-5; D gene ambiguous. The CDR3 extends over 13 amino acids. V dropped 2 bases and J dropped 5 bases, with 9 bases sitting between them. CDR1 and CDR2 (germline): MDHEN, SYDVKM. CDR3 sequence: CASSLVQVETQYF. CDR3 in DNA: TGTGCCAGCAGTTTAGTCCAAGTGGAGACCCAGTACTTC. Together with reference TRBV28 and TRBJ2-5, the CDR3 gives the full variable domain: DVKVTQSSRYLVKRTGEKVFLECVQDMDHENMFWYRQDPGLGLRLIYFSYDVKMKEKGDIPEGYSVSREKKERFSLILESASTNQTSMYLCASSLVQVETQYFGPGTRLLVL.

On this clonotype itself: With a much larger clone just one base away, this may be a read error. The genes are TRBV20-1 and TRBJ2-1; 10 bases align to TRBD2. Per the germline V gene, CDR1 is DFQATT and CDR2 is SNEGSKA (reference sequence). The V segment lost 4 bases and the J segment 2 bases; nucleotides outside the gene matches: 5. The length of the CDR3 is 15 residues. CDR3 DNA sequence: TGCAGTGCTATATCGAGCGGGGGGGCCTACAATGAGCAGTTCTTC. It is translated as CSAISSGGAYNEQFF.

The chain employs TRBV6-2 or TRBV6-3 and TRBJ2-7, with D unresolved. The germline CDR1 and CDR2 sequences are MNHEY and SVGEGT. V was trimmed by 7 bases and J by 3 bases, leaving 7 bases between them. The CDR3 has 11 residues. The CDR3 DNA sequence: TGTGCCAGCACCTCAGACTACGAGCAGTACTTC. This translates into CASTSDYEQYF.

This clonotype was counted at least ten times. The chain combines TRBV20-1 with TRBJ2-2, with D perhaps assigned TRBD1 or TRBD2 (5 bases each). Germline V lookup: CDR1 DFQATT, CDR2 SNEGSKA (reference sequence). Trimming took 6 bases from V and 3 from J, leaving 11 bases between them. CDR3 length equals 13 residues. The CDR3 DNA reads TGCAGTGCCCGGGACGGGGACACCGGGGAGCTGTTTTTT. This encodes CSARDGDTGELFF.

The chain links TRBV3-1 to TRBJ2-1; 16 bases agree with TRBD2. Germline V CDR1 and CDR2: LGHDT, YNNKEL (reference sequence). The CDR3 consists of 17 residues. V lost 3 bases, J lost 15 bases, and 14 bases stayed unmatched. The CDR3 nucleotides read TGTGCCAGCAGCCACCTCGGGACTAGCGGGGGGGGAGATCTCCTGTTCTTC. This sequence encodes CASSHLGTSGGGDLLFF.

This clonotype was detected many times. J is TRBJ2-7 and V is TRBV6-1; 10 bases agree with TRBD2. Germline V gives CDR1 MNHNS, CDR2 SASEGT. This CDR3 is 16 amino acids long. The V and J ends lost 5 bases and 2 bases, in that order; junction bases with no gene match: 9. In DNA, the CDR3 is TGTGCCAGCAGTCACTCTAGCGGGAGTTTTGCCTACGAGCAGTACTTC. It specifies CASSHSSGSFAYEQYF.

This clonotype was detected ten times or more. The V gene is TRBV12-3 or TRBV12-4, the J gene TRBJ2-7; no clear D gene. The CDR3 is 11 amino acids. The V and J ends lost 4 bases and 4 bases respectively, with 5 bases between them. The CDR3 DNA is TGTGCCAGCAGTTCCGGGTACGAGCAGTACGTC. This gives the protein CASSSGYEQYV.

This clonotype showed up many times. The chain links TRBV11-2 to TRBJ1-1; D remains unclear. The V gene's germline CDR1 is SGHAT and CDR2 FQNNGV. There are 14 residues in the CDR3. V lost 3 bases and J 3 bases, leaving 11 bases between the germline ends. The CDR3 protein is CASSFGIRDTEAFF. The CDR3, as DNA: TGTGCCAGCAGCTTCGGAATTCGGGACACTGAAGCTTTCTTT.

This clonotype was recorded many times. This chain connects TRBV7-9 to TRBJ2-7; 8 nucleotides match TRBD2. With 5 bases clipped from V and 2 bases from J, the junction kept 8 bases outside the gene matches. The CDR3 loop spans 15 amino acids. Germline V CDR1 and CDR2: SEHNR, FQNEAQ (reference sequence). CDR3 sequence: CASSHGLAGTYEQYF. The DNA of the CDR3 is TGTGCCAGCAGCCATGGGCTAGCGGGTACCTACGAGCAGTACTTC.

This clonotype has at least ten counts. The chain is built from TRBV20-1 and TRBJ2-7, with 7 bases identical to TRBD2. CDR1 and CDR2 (germline): DFQATT, SNEGSKA (reference sequence). CDR3 size: 15 residues. The junction had 11 bases not matched to a gene; V was cut back by 0 bases and J by 6 bases. The CDR3 DNA reads TGCAGTGCTAGAGATTCCCGGGACTACCTCGGCGAGCAGTACTTC. Its protein product is CSARDSRDYLGEQYF.

This sequence joins TRBV6-5 and TRBJ1-3; 9 bases are shared with TRBD1. The CDR3 runs to 16 residues. V was pared by 3 bases and J by 0 bases, with 3 bases of the junction left unmatched. The germline CDR1 and CDR2 sequences are MNHEY and SVGAGI. The CDR3 DNA is TGTGCCAGCAGTTATGGGACAGGGCTCTCTGGAAACACCATATATTTT. Amino acid sequence: CASSYGTGLSGNTIYF.

The rearrangement uses TRBV13 and TRBJ2-5; tentative D call: TRBD1 (5 bases). V was pared by 3 bases and J by 4 bases, with 15 bases between. This CDR3 is 15 amino acids long. Germline V CDR1 and CDR2: PRHDT, FYEKMQ (reference sequence). The CDR3 DNA reads TGTGCCAGCAGCTTGACAGAGAATATCGGAGAGACCCAGTACTTC. Its protein product is CASSLTENIGETQYF.

This clonotype showed up just a few times. The rearrangement links TRBV27 to TRBJ1-6; D is uncertain. The CDR3 runs to 14 residues. V was cut by 6 bases and J by 4 bases, with 10 bases left in between. CDR1 is MNHEY, CDR2 SMNVEV, per germline (reference sequence). The CDR3 bases are TGTGCCAGCAGCTACGACCTGTATAATTCACCCCTCCACTTT. This encodes CASSYDLYNSPLHF.

At least ten counts were recorded for this clonotype. This rearrangement joins TRBV28 to TRBJ2-6, with TRBD2 as a possible D gene (6 bases). Germline-derived CDR1 and CDR2 are MDHEN and SYDVKM. The CDR3 totals 16 residues. V lost 3 bases, J lost 2 bases, and 11 bases lay in between. CDR3 protein: CASSFGGAAGANVLTF. CDR3 in DNA: TGTGCCAGCAGTTTTGGCGGGGCGGCTGGGGCCAACGTCCTGACTTTC.

This clonotype was observed a handful of times. J is TRBJ1-4 and V is TRBV19; 7 positions agree with TRBD1. Germline-derived CDR1 and CDR2 are LNHDA and SQIVND (reference sequence). The CDR3 consists of 15 residues. V trimming: 5 bases; J trimming: 3 bases; junction bases outside the gene matches: 6. The CDR3 loop reads CASSSRQGSNEKLFF. The CDR3 nucleotides read TGTGCCAGTAGTTCCAGACAGGGTTCTAATGAAAAACTGTTTTTT.

This sequence joins TRBV6-1 and TRBJ2-4; 7 bases are shared with TRBD2. Germline lookup yields CDR1 MNHNS and CDR2 SASEGT. V dropped 4 bases and J dropped 1; count of bases not matched to a gene: 10. The CDR3 totals 17 residues. In DNA, the CDR3 is TGTGCCAGCAGTGGCCTGTCCGGGGGGATGGCCAAAAACATTCAGTACTTC. Its protein is CASSGLSGGMAKNIQYF.

This clonotype has a count of ten or more. This rearrangement joins TRBV12-5 to TRBJ2-7, with no clear D. With 1 base removed from V and 3 bases from J, the gap between germline ends came to 10 bases. CDR3 length equals 14 residues. CDR1 is LGHNT and CDR2 is FRNRAP in the germline V gene. CDR3 in amino acids: CASGLDGPDYEQYF. The CDR3 DNA is TGTGCTAGTGGTTTGGATGGACCAGACTACGAGCAGTACTTC.

The chain links TRBV2 to TRBJ1-1; no definite D call. The length of the CDR3 is 13 residues. Germline V gives CDR1 SNHLY, CDR2 FYNNEI. The V end lost 4 bases, the J end lost 4 bases, and 10 bases lay between the germline ends. The chain's CDR3 is CASSAGEGTEAFF. CDR3 bases: TGTGCCAGCAGTGCTGGGGAAGGCACTGAAGCTTTCTTT.

The chain carries TRBV24-1 and TRBJ2-2, with D unresolved. Trimming cost V 4 bases and J 5 bases, with 10 bases left between them. Germline CDR1 reads KGHDR; CDR2 reads SFDVKD. The CDR3 has 14 amino acids. In nucleotides, the CDR3 is TGTGCCACCAGTGACCCCAAGGGTACCGGGGAGCTGTTTTTT. Translated, it gives CATSDPKGTGELFF.

The chain has TRBV19 and TRBJ2-1; possible D gene TRBD2, 6 bases. From germline, CDR1 is LNHDA and CDR2 SQIVND (reference sequence). V lost 4 bases, J lost 6 bases, and 13 bases lay in between. The CDR3 is 14 residues long. The CDR3 region is CASSRASVVNEQFF. The CDR3 nucleotides read TGTGCCAGTAGTAGGGCTAGCGTGGTCAATGAGCAGTTCTTC.

The genes are TRBV11-2 and TRBJ2-3; D gene ambiguous. V was clipped by 5 bases and J by 3 bases, with 9 bases between them. CDR3 length: 13 amino acids. Germline assignment: CDR1 SGHAT and CDR2 FQNNGV. The CDR3 region has the DNA TGTGCCAGCAGCGCCGAGGTAACAGATACGCAGTATTTT. Protein: CASSAEVTDTQYF. Complete variable domain (other parts from reference TRBV11-2 and TRBJ2-3): EAGVAQSPRYKIIEKRQSVAFWCNPISGHATLYWYQQILGQGPKLLIQFQNNGVVDDSQLPKDRFSAERLKGVDSTLKIQPAKLEDSAVYLCASSAEVTDTQYFGPGTRLTVL.

At least ten counts were recorded for this clonotype. The chain recombines TRBV11-2 with TRBJ2-7, with 12 bases matching TRBD2. V lost 5 bases, J lost 6 bases, and 8 bases stayed unmatched. This CDR3 is built from 15 residues. Germline V gene lookup returns CDR1 SGHAT and CDR2 FQNNGV. CDR3 region: CASSTRLAGAGEQYF. CDR3 bases: TGTGCCAGCAGCACTAGACTAGCGGGAGCTGGCGAGCAGTACTTC.

This clonotype was seen more than once but under ten times. The missing conserved phenylalanine or tryptophan at the end of this CDR3 makes a read error likely. V and J are TRBV7-9 and TRBJ1-4; D gene uncertain. CDR1 and CDR2 from the germline V gene are SEHNR and FQNEAQ (reference sequence). This CDR3 region has 15 residues. V was pared by 3 bases and J by 2 bases, with 10 bases between. The CDR3 DNA is TGTGCCAGCAGCTTGGGAGGGTTGACTAATGAAAAACTGTTTGTT. Protein sequence: CASSLGGLTNEKLFV.

This clonotype was seen a handful of times. The chain employs TRBV7-9 and TRBJ2-7, with 7 nucleotides matching TRBD1. With 5 bases clipped from V and 3 bases from J, the junction kept 4 bases outside the gene matches. Germline V gives CDR1 SEHNR, CDR2 FQNEAQ (reference sequence). CDR3 length: 13 residues. The CDR3 protein is CASSQGGYYEQYV. CDR3 sequence (DNA): TGTGCCAGCAGCCAAGGGGGCTACTACGAGCAGTACGTC.